This T cell receptor (beta chain) was found in a study of blood T cell repertoires in COVID-19. Across the study: T cells, B-cell-depleted T cells, or PBMCs supplied cDNA or gDNA.

In the original analysis: Reference gene primer amplification yielded estimated nucleated cell counts. TCRdb's table, derived via immunoSEQ multiplex PCR, lists solely in-frame clones and lacks some. V, J and clone size derive from that table, while D and trimming were established from the DNA sequence. The data contain 170,000 or so clones, roughly 90% of them seen just once; the ten biggest clones take up approximately 0.5%. From germline, CDR1 is MGHRA and CDR2 YSYEKL. The V gene lost 4 bases and the J gene lost 2 bases, with 12 bases spanning the gap. The CDR3 loop spans 15 amino acids. The sample was peripheral blood. The receptor's source is a man aged 50-60 years with acute or convalescent COVID-19. This chain links TRBV4-1 with TRBJ2-4, with D unclear. The CDR3 here is CASSPYLLTKNIQYF. The CDR3 bases are TGCGCCAGCAGCCCCTATCTTCTGACCAAAAACATTCAGTACTTC.